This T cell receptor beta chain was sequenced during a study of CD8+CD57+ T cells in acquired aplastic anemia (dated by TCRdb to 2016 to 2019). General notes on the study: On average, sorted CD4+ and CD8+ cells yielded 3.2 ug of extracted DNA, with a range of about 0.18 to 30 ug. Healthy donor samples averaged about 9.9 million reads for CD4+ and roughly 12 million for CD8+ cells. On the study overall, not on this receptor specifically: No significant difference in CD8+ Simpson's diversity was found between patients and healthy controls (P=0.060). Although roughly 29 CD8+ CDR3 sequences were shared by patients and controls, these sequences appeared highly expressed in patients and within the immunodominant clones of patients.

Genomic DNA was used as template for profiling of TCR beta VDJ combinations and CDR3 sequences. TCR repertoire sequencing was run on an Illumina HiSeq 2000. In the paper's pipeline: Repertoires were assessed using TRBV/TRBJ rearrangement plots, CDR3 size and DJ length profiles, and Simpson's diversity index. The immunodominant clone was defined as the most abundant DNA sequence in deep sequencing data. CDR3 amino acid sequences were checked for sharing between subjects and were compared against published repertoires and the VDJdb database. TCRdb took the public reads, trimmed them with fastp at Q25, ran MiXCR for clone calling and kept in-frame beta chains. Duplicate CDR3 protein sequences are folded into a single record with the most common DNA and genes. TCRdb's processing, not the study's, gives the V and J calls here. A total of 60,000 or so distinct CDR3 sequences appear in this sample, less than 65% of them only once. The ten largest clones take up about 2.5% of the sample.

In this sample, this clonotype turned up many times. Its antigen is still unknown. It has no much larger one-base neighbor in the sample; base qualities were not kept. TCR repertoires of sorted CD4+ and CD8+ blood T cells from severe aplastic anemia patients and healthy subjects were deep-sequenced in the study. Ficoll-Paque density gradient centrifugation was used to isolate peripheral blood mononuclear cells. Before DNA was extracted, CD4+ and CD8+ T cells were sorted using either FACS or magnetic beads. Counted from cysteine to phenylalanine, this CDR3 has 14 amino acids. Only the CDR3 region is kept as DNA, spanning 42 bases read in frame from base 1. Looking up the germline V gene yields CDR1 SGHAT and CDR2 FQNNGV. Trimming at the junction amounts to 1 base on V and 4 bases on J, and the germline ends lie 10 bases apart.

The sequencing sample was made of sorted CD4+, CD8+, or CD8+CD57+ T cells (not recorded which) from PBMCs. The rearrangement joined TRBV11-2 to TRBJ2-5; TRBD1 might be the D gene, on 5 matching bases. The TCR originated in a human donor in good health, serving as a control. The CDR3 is CASSLAPRVETQYF. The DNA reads TGTGCCAGCAGCTTAGCCCCCAGGGTAGAGACCCAGTACTTC.